The T cell receptor (beta chain) under discussion was sequenced for a study of OX40 agonist ivuxolimab in advanced cancers. Study-level findings and limits: Some nonresponders additionally presented with little normalized T-cell clonal expansion.

This clone was seen once. The antigen is not known. The CDR3 runs to 14 residues. Between the trimmed V and J ends, which lost 0 bases and 6 bases, there was a span of 10 bases. Germline V gives CDR1 SGDLS, CDR2 YYNGEE. Cycle 7 day 1, cycle 4 day 1, and baseline were the timepoints at which blood was sampled. Method: immunoSEQ multiplex PCR; TCRdb's copy keeps in-frame clones and lacks some. The sample consists of 60,000 or so clones, 83% of them appearing once. The source was CD4+ or CD8+ T cells sorted from blood, collected in a trial of the OX40 agonist ivuxolimab. The chain links TRBV9 to TRBJ2-1; the D gene is possibly TRBD2 (6 bases). The sequence came from an adult with an advanced solid tumor such as melanoma, head and neck, liver or kidney cancer. The CDR3: CASSVGEEGNEQFF. In DNA form, the CDR3 reads TGTGCCAGCAGCGTAGGGGAGGAAGGCAATGAGCAGTTCTTC.